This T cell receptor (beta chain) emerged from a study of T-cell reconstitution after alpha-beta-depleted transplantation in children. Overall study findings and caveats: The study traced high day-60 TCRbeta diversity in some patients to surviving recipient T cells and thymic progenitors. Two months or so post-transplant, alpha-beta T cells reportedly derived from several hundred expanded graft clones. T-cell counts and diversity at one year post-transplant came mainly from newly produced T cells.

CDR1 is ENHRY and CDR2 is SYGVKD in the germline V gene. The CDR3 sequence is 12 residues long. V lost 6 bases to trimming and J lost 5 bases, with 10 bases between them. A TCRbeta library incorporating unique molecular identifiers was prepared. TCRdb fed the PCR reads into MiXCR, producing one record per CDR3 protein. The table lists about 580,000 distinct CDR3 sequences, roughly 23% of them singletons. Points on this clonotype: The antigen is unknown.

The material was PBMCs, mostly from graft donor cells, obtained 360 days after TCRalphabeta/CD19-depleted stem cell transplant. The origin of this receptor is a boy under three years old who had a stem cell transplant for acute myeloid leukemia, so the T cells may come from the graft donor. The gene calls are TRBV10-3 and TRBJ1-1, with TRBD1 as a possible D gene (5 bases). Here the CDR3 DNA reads TGTGCCATCAGGGGCAGGGAGACTGAAGCTTTCTTT. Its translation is CAIRGRETEAFF.